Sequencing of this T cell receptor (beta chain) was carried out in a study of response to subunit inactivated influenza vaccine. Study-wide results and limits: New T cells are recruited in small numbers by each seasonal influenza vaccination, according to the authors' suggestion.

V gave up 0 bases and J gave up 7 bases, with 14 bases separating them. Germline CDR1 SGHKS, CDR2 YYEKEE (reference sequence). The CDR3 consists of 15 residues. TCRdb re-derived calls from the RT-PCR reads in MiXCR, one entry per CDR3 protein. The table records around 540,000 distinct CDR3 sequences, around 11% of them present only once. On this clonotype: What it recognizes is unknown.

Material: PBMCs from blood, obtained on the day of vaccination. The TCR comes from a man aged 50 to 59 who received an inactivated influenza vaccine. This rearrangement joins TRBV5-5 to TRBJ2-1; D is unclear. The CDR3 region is CASSLVISKYNEQFF. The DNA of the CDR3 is TGTGCCAGCAGCTTGGTTATTAGTAAATATAATGAGCAGTTCTTC.